The entry below describes one TCR beta chain. Its matching antigen is unknown. Clones were sequenced by immunoSEQ multiplex PCR, and TCRdb holds only the in-frame ones, with some missing. The sample records roughly 390,000 clones, approximately 90% being singletons. This entry comes from a study of Ad26.COV2.S vaccination and SARS-CoV-2 variants. Study-wide findings and caveats: Once vaccination had occurred, spike-specific CD8+ and CD4+ T cell responses reportedly showed substantial breadth.

Treatment: around 19 received Ad26.COV2.S at low or high dose, single or two shots; several received placebo; per-sample allocation not given. Each sample was drawn 63 days after the first injection (of vaccine or placebo). Donor was an adult aged 18-55 years in Boston. The TCR originated in a person aged 18-60 years who received the Ad26.COV2.S COVID-19 vaccine or a placebo. This sample comprised peripheral blood, obtained in a trial of Ad26.COV2.S vaccine versus placebo.

The DNA of the CDR3 is TGTGCCAGCAGCTTACGGCTAGCGGGCACAGATACGCAGTATTTT. It codes for CASSLRLAGTDTQYF. This rearrangement joins TRBV7-2 to TRBJ2-3, with 7 bases matching TRBD2. Germline CDR1 SGHTA, CDR2 FQGNSA. The CDR3 is 15 amino acids. V was pared by 2 bases and J by 1 base, with 3 bases of the junction left unmatched.